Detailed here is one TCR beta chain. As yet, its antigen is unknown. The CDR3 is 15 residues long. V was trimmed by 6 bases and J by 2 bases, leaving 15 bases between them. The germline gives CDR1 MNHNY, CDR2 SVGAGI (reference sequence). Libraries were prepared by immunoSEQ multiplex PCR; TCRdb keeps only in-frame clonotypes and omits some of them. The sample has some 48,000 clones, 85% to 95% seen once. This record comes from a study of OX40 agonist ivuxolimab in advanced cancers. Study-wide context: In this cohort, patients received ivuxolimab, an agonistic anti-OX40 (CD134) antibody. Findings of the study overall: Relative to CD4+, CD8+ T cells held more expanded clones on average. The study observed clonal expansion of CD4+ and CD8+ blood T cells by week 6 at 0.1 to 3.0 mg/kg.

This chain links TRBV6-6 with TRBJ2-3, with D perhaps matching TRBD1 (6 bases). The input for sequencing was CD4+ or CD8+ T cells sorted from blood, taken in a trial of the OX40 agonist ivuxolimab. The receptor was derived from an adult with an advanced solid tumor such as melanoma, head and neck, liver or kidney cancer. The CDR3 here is CASSSPGQPTDTQYF. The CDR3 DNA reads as TGTGCCAGCAGCTCCCCCGGACAGCCCACAGATACGCAGTATTTT.